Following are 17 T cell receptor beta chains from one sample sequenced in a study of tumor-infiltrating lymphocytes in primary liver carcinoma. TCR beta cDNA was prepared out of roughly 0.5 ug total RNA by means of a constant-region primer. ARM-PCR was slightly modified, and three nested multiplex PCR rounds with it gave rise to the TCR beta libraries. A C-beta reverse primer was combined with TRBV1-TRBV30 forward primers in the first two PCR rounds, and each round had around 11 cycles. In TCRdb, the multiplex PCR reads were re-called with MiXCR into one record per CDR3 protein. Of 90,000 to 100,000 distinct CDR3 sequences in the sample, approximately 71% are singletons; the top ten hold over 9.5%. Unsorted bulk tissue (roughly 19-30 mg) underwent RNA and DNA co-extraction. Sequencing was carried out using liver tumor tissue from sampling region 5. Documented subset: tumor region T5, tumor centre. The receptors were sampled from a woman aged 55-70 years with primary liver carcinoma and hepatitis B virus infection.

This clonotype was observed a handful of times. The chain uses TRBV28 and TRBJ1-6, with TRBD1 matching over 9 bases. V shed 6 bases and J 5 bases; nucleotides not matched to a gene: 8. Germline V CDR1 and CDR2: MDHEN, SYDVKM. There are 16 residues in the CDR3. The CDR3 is CASSPPGQGNNSPLHF. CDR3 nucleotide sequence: TGTGCCAGCAGCCCCCCGGGACAGGGTAATAATTCACCCCTCCACTTT.

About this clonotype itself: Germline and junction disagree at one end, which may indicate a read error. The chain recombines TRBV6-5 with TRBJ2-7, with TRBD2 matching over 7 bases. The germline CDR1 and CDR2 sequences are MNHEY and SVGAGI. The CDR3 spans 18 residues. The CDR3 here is CSSVGRRGRESPTYEQYF. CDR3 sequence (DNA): TGTTCCAGCGTCGGGAGGAGGGGAAGAGAATCACCCACCTACGAGCAGTACTTC.

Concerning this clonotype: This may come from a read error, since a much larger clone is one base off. The CDR3 nucleotides are TGTGTCAGCAGCTTAGGGACAGGGGTAGGAGAGACCCAGTACTTC. Protein: CVSSLGTGVGETQYF. This chain uses TRBV5-5 with TRBJ2-5; TRBD1 aligns across 10 bases. CDR3 length equals 15 residues. Germline V CDR1 and CDR2: SGHKS, YYEKEE (reference sequence).

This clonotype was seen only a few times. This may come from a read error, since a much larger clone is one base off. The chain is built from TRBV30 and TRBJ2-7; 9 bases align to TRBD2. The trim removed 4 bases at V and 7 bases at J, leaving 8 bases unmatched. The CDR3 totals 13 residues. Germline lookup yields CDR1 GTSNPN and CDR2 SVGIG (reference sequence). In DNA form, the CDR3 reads TGTGCCTGGAATGTAGGCCTAGCGGGGGAGCAGTACTTC. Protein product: CAWNVGLAGEQYF.

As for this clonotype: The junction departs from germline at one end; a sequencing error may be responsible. CDR3 DNA sequence: TGCGCCAGCAGCCCGAACAGGGGCCCGAGATTCTACGAGCACTACTTC. Translated, it gives CASSPNRGPRFYEHYF. The V call is TRBV4-1, the J call TRBJ2-7; 7 nucleotides align to TRBD1. CDR1 MGHRA and CDR2 YSYEKL come from the germline V gene. The CDR3 covers 16 residues.

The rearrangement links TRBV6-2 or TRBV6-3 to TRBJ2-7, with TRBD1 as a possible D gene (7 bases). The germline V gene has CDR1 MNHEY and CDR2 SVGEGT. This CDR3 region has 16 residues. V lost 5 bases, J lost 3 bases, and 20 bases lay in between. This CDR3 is CASSPEGAGTNYEQYF. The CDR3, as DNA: TGTGCCAGCAGTCCTGAGGGGGCGGGAACAAACTACGAGCAGTACTTC.

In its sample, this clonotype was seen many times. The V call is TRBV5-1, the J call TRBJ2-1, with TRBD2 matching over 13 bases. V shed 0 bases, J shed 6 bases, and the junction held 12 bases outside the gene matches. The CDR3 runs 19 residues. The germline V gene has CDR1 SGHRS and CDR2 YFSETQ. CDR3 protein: CASSLASTSGRASFNEQFF. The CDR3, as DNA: TGCGCCAGCAGCTTGGCGTCAACTAGCGGGAGGGCCTCTTTCAATGAGCAGTTCTTC.

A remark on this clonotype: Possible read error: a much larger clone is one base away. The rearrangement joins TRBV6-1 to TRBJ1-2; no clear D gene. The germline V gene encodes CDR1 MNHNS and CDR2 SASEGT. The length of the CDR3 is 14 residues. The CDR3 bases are TGTGCCAGCAGTGACGGACCCCAAGGCTATGACTACACCTTC. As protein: CASSDGPQGYDYTF.

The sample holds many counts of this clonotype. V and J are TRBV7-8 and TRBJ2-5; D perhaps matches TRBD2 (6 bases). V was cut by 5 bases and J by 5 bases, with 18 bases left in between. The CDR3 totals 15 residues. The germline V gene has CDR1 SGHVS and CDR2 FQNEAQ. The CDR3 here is CASSPLTRGTETQYF. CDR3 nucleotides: TGTGCCAGCAGCCCATTGACTAGAGGGACGGAGACCCAGTACTTC.

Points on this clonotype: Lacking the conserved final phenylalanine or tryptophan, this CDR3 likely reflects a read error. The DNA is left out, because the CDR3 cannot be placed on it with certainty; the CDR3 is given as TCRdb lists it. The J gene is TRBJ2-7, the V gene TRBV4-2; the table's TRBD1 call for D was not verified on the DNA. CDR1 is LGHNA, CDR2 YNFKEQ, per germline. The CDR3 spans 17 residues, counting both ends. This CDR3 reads CASSQGSLGQGASEQYL.

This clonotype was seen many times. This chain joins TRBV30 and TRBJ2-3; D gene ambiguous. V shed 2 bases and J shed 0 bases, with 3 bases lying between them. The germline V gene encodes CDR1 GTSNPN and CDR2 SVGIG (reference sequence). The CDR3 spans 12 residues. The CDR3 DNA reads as TGTGCCTGGAGTTTTAGCACAGATACGCAGTATTTT. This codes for CAWSFSTDTQYF.

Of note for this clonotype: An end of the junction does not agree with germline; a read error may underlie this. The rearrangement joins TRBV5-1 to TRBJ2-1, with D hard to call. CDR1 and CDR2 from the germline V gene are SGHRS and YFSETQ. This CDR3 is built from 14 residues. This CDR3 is CASSLNSYYIEQFF. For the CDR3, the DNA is TGCGCCAGCAGCTTGAACAGTTACTACATTGAGCAGTTCTTC.

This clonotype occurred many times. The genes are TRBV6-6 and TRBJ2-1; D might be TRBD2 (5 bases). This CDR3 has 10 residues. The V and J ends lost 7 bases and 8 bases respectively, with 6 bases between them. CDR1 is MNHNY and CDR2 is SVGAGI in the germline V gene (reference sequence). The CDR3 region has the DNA TGTGCCAGCATGGAGGATGAGCAGTTCTTC. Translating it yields CASMEDEQFF.

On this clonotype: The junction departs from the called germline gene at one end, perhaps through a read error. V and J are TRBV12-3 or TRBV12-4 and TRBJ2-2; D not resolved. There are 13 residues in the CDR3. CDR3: CASRLGMGGELFF. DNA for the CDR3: TGTGCCAGCAGATTAGGAATGGGCGGGGAGCTGTTTTTT.

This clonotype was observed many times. The CDR3 sequence: CASSLVGLAGPRDTQYF. The CDR3 DNA reads TGTGCCAGCAGCTTAGTTGGACTAGCGGGACCCCGGGATACGCAGTATTTT. The V gene is TRBV13, the J gene TRBJ2-3, with 12 bases that match TRBD2. Per germline, CDR1 PRHDT and CDR2 FYEKMQ (reference sequence). The CDR3 is made up of 17 amino acids. V trimming: 1 base; J trimming: 6 bases; junction bases outside the gene matches: 8.

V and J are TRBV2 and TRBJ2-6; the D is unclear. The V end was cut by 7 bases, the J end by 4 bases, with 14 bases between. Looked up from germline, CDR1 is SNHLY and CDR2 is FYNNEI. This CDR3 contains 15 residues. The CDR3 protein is CASIGGRSGANVLTF. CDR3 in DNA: TGTGCCAGCATCGGCGGACGATCAGGGGCCAACGTCCTGACTTTC.

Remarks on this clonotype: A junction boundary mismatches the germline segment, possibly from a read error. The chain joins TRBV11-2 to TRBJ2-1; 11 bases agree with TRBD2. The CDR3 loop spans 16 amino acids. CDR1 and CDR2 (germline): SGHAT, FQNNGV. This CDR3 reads CASSYGTSGGCNVQFF. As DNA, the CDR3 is TGTGCCAGTAGCTACGGAACTAGCGGGGGATGCAATGTACAGTTCTTC.